One sample yielded the 22 T cell receptor beta chains listed below, sequenced in a study of blood T cell repertoires in COVID-19. Clones were read by immunoSEQ multiplex PCR, and TCRdb kept only the in-frame ones, dropping some. The sample lists approximately 190,000 clones; 85% to 90% were seen once. The sample taken for sequencing was PBMCs or T cells enriched from blood (not recorded which). The receptors stem from a woman aged 40 to 55 in a cohort exposed to, infected with or recovered from COVID-19 (not recorded which).

This clone was recorded a few times. The rearrangement links TRBV28 to TRBJ1-6, with 10 bases matching TRBD1. The germline V gene has CDR1 MDHEN and CDR2 SYDVKM. The V segment lost 3 bases and the J segment 7 bases; nucleotides outside the gene matches: 6. The CDR3 runs to 16 residues. The CDR3 reads CASSLTGGPLNSPLHF. The CDR3 nucleotides are TGTGCCAGCAGTTTGACAGGGGGCCCCCTCAATTCACCCCTCCACTTT.

The chain employs TRBV4-3 and TRBJ2-3; 9 nucleotides line up with TRBD2. V lost 0 bases to trimming and J lost 4 bases; unmatched junction nucleotides: 5. The CDR3 spans 16 residues. Germline CDR1 is LGHNA and CDR2 is YSLEER. This chain's CDR3 is CASSQDKASGADTQYF. DNA of the CDR3: TGCGCCAGCAGCCAAGATAAGGCTAGCGGGGCAGATACGCAGTATTTT.

The V and J genes are TRBV6-7 and TRBJ1-2; D is undetermined. TRBV6-7 qualifies as an ORF whose function is uncertain. The germline V and J ends were trimmed by 7 bases and 0 bases, with 18 bases remaining between them. The CDR3 is 16 amino acids. The CDR3 coding sequence is TGTGCCAGCATGATAGGAGACCCGAGCCCTAACTATGGCTACACCTTC. Translating it yields CASMIGDPSPNYGYTF.

This rearrangement joins TRBV3-1 (or the pseudogene TRBV3-2) to TRBJ1-5; D gene ambiguous. V was shortened by 1 base and J by 7 bases, with 11 bases between the two germline ends. This CDR3 region has 14 residues. From germline, CDR1 is LGHDT and CDR2 YNNKEL (reference sequence). The CDR3 nucleotides read TGTGCCAGCAGCCAAGGGCAGGATGACCAGCCCCAGCATTTT. Amino acid sequence: CASSQGQDDQPQHF.

The V gene is TRBV10-2, the J gene TRBJ2-2, with TRBD2 as a possible D gene (6 bases). The CDR3 runs 16 residues. Trimming stripped 6 bases from V and 5 bases from J, with 19 bases between. In germline, CDR1 is WSHSY, CDR2 SAAADI. Here the CDR3 reads CASSDRGIRDTGELFF. CDR3 nucleotide sequence: TGCGCCAGCAGCGACCGCGGGATCAGAGATACCGGGGAGCTGTTTTTT.

This CDR3 is CASSQTMRESPLHF. The CDR3 region has the DNA TGCGCCAGCAGCCAAACAATGAGGGAATCACCCCTCCACTTT. This chain connects TRBV4-1 to TRBJ1-6; D gene uncertain. Per germline, CDR1 MGHRA and CDR2 YSYEKL. There are 14 residues in the CDR3. Trimming cost V 2 bases and J 10 bases, with 12 bases left between them.

The chain employs TRBV4-3 and TRBJ1-2, with 11 bases matching TRBD1. Germline V CDR1 and CDR2: LGHNA, YSLEER. The CDR3 has 15 amino acids. The trim removed 8 bases at V and 6 bases at J, leaving 11 bases unmatched. The CDR3 nucleotides read TGCGCCAGCTACTCCGGGACAGGGGGTAGGGATGGCTACACCTTC. Protein: CASYSGTGGRDGYTF.

This clone was recorded only once. This rearrangement joins TRBV9 to TRBJ2-1; TRBD2 matches at 11 bases. The CDR3 has 15 residues. Germline V gene data show CDR1 as SGDLS and CDR2 as YYNGEE. The junction had 4 bases not matched to a gene; V was cut back by 4 bases and J by 4 bases. CDR3 nucleotides: TGTGCCAGCAGCCCGGGGACTAGCGGATACAATGAGCAGTTCTTC. Its protein is CASSPGTSGYNEQFF.

The gene calls are TRBV2 and TRBJ1-1, with 7 bases lining up with TRBD1. The length of the CDR3 is 12 residues. V lost 7 bases to trimming and J lost 5 bases; unmatched junction nucleotides: 4. Germline lookup yields CDR1 SNHLY and CDR2 FYNNEI. The DNA for the CDR3 is TGTGCCAGCAATACAGGGGTAACTGAAGCTTTCTTT. This codes for CASNTGVTEAFF.

CDR3 in DNA: TGTGCCAGTAGTACACATAACTATGGCTACACCTTC. It is translated as CASSTHNYGYTF. The chain has TRBV19 and TRBJ1-2, with D hard to call. The V gene lost 4 bases and the J gene lost 1 base, with 4 bases spanning the gap. This CDR3 spans 12 amino acids. Per germline, CDR1 LNHDA and CDR2 SQIVND (reference sequence).

For the CDR3, the DNA is TGTGCCAGCAGCTTACCCGGGGGGACCGGGGAGCTGTTTTTT. It translates to CASSLPGGTGELFF. V and J are TRBV7-9 and TRBJ2-2; 7 bases agree with TRBD2. The CDR3 loop spans 14 amino acids. V lost 2 bases to trimming and J lost 5 bases; unmatched junction nucleotides: 2. Germline loops: CDR1 SEHNR, CDR2 FQNEAQ (reference sequence). The full variable domain, completed using reference TRBV7-9 and TRBJ2-2, is DTGVSQNPRHKITKRGQNVTFRCDPISEHNRLYWYRQTLGQGPEFLTYFQNEAQLEKSRLLSDRFSAERPKGSFSTLEIQRTEQGDSAMYLCASSLPGGTGELFFGEGSRLTVL.

The chain carries TRBV4-1 and TRBJ2-4, with D perhaps matching TRBD1 (6 bases). Trimming left V 3 bases short and J 8 bases short, with 8 bases between. Per the germline V gene, CDR1 is MGHRA and CDR2 is YSYEKL. The CDR3 extends over 12 amino acids. This CDR3 reads CASSQTGDIQYF. For the CDR3, the DNA is TGCGCCAGCAGCCAGACAGGAGACATTCAGTACTTC.

The rearrangement uses TRBV4-3 and TRBJ2-1, with D possibly being TRBD2 (6 bases). Trimming cost V 1 base and J 6 bases, with 19 bases left between them. Germline loops: CDR1 LGHNA, CDR2 YSLEER. This CDR3 contains 17 residues. The CDR3 reads CASSQGVGGRRGNEQFF. CDR3 in DNA: TGCGCCAGCAGCCAAGGAGTCGGAGGGAGGCGTGGCAATGAGCAGTTCTTC.

DNA for the CDR3: TGTGCCAGCATCCCGGGACATGGGGATTCCGAGCAGTACTTC. Protein product: CASIPGHGDSEQYF. The rearrangement uses TRBV2 and TRBJ2-7, with D possibly TRBD1 on 6 matching bases. Trimming took 7 bases from V and 6 from J, leaving 19 bases between them. This CDR3 comprises 14 residues. Germline CDR1 reads SNHLY; CDR2 reads FYNNEI.

J is TRBJ1-2 and V is TRBV4-1, with TRBD1 matching 7 bases. This CDR3 has 15 residues. J lost 2 bases, V lost 3 bases, and 6 bases had no gene match. CDR1 is MGHRA and CDR2 is YSYEKL in the germline V gene. Here the CDR3 reads CASSQRQGANYGYTF. The DNA of the CDR3 is TGCGCCAGCAGCCAGAGACAGGGTGCGAACTATGGCTACACCTTC.

In this sample, this clone turned up once. The chain is built from TRBV6-5 and TRBJ2-5; tentative D call: TRBD1 (6 bases). This CDR3 has 14 amino acids. Looked up from germline, CDR1 is MNHEY and CDR2 is SVGAGI. Trimming stripped 5 bases from V and 5 bases from J, with 15 bases between. CDR3 sequence: CASSRRTVRETQYF. CDR3 DNA: TGTGCCAGCAGTAGACGGACAGTCCGGGAGACCCAGTACTTC.

The rearrangement joins TRBV5-6 to TRBJ2-7, with TRBD1 matching over 10 bases. Per the germline V gene, CDR1 is SGHDT and CDR2 is YYEEEE. This CDR3 region has 15 residues. With V trimmed by 0 bases and J by 2 bases, 2 bases remained unmatched. CDR3 bases: TGTGCCAGCAGCTTGGTTGGGACAGGGGCCTACGAGCAGTACTTC. It codes for CASSLVGTGAYEQYF.

Only one count was recorded for this clone. The chain combines TRBV11-3 with TRBJ2-7; possibly TRBD1 for D (5 bases). Trimming stripped 5 bases from V and 7 bases from J, with 12 bases between. Germline V lookup: CDR1 SGHNT, CDR2 YENEEA. The CDR3 spans 12 residues. The CDR3 sequence is CASSDPGMEQYF. The DNA for the CDR3 is TGTGCCAGCAGCGACCCAGGGATGGAGCAGTACTTC.

This chain links TRBV15 with TRBJ2-1, with TRBD2 identical over 12 bases. Per the germline V gene, CDR1 is LNHNV and CDR2 is YYDKDF (reference sequence). This CDR3 is built from 18 residues. V lost 3 bases, J lost 8 bases, and 14 bases stayed unmatched. In DNA form, the CDR3 reads TGTGCCACCAGCAGGGGGGGACGGTGGACTAGCGGGACCCATGAGCAGTTCTTC. Its protein product is CATSRGGRWTSGTHEQFF.

The chain joins TRBV29-1 to TRBJ2-1; TRBD2 is a possible D gene (5 bases). V was trimmed by 5 bases and J by 0 bases, leaving 11 bases between them. The CDR3 has 14 amino acids. CDR1 SQVTM and CDR2 ANQGSEA come from the germline V gene. The CDR3 sequence: CSVLASSSYNEQFF. Written as DNA, the CDR3 is TGCAGCGTTCTGGCTAGCAGCTCCTACAATGAGCAGTTCTTC.

The V call is TRBV9, the J call TRBJ2-1; 13 positions match TRBD2. V lost 4 bases to trimming and J lost 4 bases; unmatched junction nucleotides: 11. The CDR3 consists of 18 residues. Germline values: CDR1 SGDLS, CDR2 YYNGEE. CDR3: CASSLTSGGQYQYNEQFF. As DNA, the CDR3 is TGTGCCAGCAGCTTGACTAGCGGGGGGCAGTACCAGTACAATGAGCAGTTCTTC.

This sequence joins TRBV27 and TRBJ1-4, with TRBD1 as a possible D gene (6 bases). The V gene lost 5 bases and the J gene lost 8 bases, with 9 bases spanning the gap. Per germline, CDR1 MNHEY and CDR2 SMNVEV (reference sequence). CDR3 length: 12 amino acids. The CDR3 loop reads CASSQTGEKLFF. The CDR3 DNA follows: TGTGCCAGCAGTCAAACAGGGGAAAAACTGTTTTTT.